A selection of T cell receptor beta chains follows, all from one sample in a study of blood T cell repertoires in COVID-19. This table comes from immunoSEQ multiplex PCR, and its TCRdb copy is limited to in-frame clones, with some not included. Of nearly 400,000 clones listed, 89% are singletons. The sample comprised PBMCs or T cells enriched from blood (not recorded which). These receptors all stem from a woman aged 25 to 39 who had recovered from COVID-19. CDR3s include the opening cysteine and the closing phenylalanine or tryptophan. The D gene is left open where the match is weak. A row's size may be missing; if present it is once, few, many or a size class.

clone_size: -
j_call: TRBJ1-2
d_call: -
v_call: TRBV5-6
cdr3_nt: TGTGCCAGCAGCTTGTGGGGACTTCATGGCTACACCTTC
cdr3_aa: CASSLWGLHGYTF

clone_size: -
j_call: TRBJ1-1
d_call: -
v_call: TRBV6-1
cdr3_nt: TGTGCCAGCAGTGCGGGAACGTGGGTAGCTTTCTTT
cdr3_aa: CASSAGTWVAFF

clone_size: -
j_call: TRBJ2-1
d_call: TRBD2
v_call: TRBV9
cdr3_nt: TGTGCCAGCAGCGAGGGACTAGCGGGAGGGGGGGATGAGCAGTTCTTC
cdr3_aa: CASSEGLAGGGDEQFF

clone_size: -
j_call: TRBJ1-6
d_call: TRBD1
v_call: TRBV5-1
cdr3_nt: TGCGCCAGCAGCCCAGAGGGACAGTCGACACCCCTCCACTTT
cdr3_aa: CASSPEGQSTPLHF

clone_size: -
j_call: TRBJ2-1
d_call: TRBD2
v_call: TRBV7-9
cdr3_nt: TGTGCCAGCAGCGCTAGCGGGGGCTACAATGAGCAGTTCTTC
cdr3_aa: CASSASGGYNEQFF

clone_size: -
j_call: TRBJ2-3
d_call: -
v_call: TRBV6-4
cdr3_nt: TGTGCCAGCAGTGTTGGGGGCGGATACACAGATACGCAGTATTTT
cdr3_aa: CASSVGGGYTDTQYF

clone_size: -
j_call: TRBJ2-7
d_call: -
v_call: TRBV25-1
cdr3_nt: TGTGCCAGCAGGAGGGAGTCCAGCTCCTACGAGCAGTACTTC
cdr3_aa: CASRRESSSYEQYF

clone_size: -
j_call: TRBJ2-7
d_call: -
v_call: TRBV3-1/TRBV3-2
cdr3_nt: TGTGCCAGCAGCCAGTCCGCGGTCTACGAGCAGTACTTC
cdr3_aa: CASSQSAVYEQYF

clone_size: -
j_call: TRBJ2-3
d_call: TRBD2
v_call: TRBV19
cdr3_nt: TGTGCCAGTAGTATTCGACTAGCGGGGGGAGATACGCAGTATTTT
cdr3_aa: CASSIRLAGGDTQYF

clone_size: -
j_call: TRBJ1-1
d_call: -
v_call: TRBV5-4
cdr3_nt: TGTGCCAGCAGCTTGGTACCCCCGGGTGAAGCTTTCTTT
cdr3_aa: CASSLVPPGEAFF

clone_size: -
j_call: TRBJ2-1
d_call: -
v_call: TRBV20-1
cdr3_nt: TGCAGTGCTACAGGGACAAATGAGCAGTTCTTC
cdr3_aa: CSATGTNEQFF

clone_size: -
j_call: TRBJ2-3
d_call: -
v_call: TRBV7-9
cdr3_nt: TGTGCCAGCAGCCGCTATCAGACTAGCACAGATACGCAGTATTTT
cdr3_aa: CASSRYQTSTDTQYF

clone_size: -
j_call: TRBJ1-2
d_call: TRBD1
v_call: TRBV19
cdr3_nt: TGTGCCAGTGGAGGACAGGGGAACGGCTACACCTTC
cdr3_aa: CASGGQGNGYTF

clone_size: -
j_call: TRBJ1-5
d_call: -
v_call: TRBV27
cdr3_nt: TGTGCCAGCAGTCCCAGGGTTAGCAATCAGCCCCAGCATTTT
cdr3_aa: CASSPRVSNQPQHF

clone_size: -
j_call: TRBJ1-1
d_call: -
v_call: TRBV7-3
cdr3_nt: TGTGCCAGCAGCTTAAGCCAGGAGAACACTGAAGCTTTCTTT
cdr3_aa: CASSLSQENTEAFF

clone_size: few
j_call: TRBJ2-2
d_call: -
v_call: TRBV5-5
cdr3_nt: TGTGCCAGCAGCTTTTCGGTCGAACAGGGGGAGCTGTTTTTT
cdr3_aa: CASSFSVEQGELFF

clone_size: once
j_call: TRBJ1-1
d_call: -
v_call: TRBV6-5
cdr3_nt: TGTGCCAGCAGTTACTCCTCTTTAGAGAGGGGGACTGAAGCTTTCTTT
cdr3_aa: CASSYSSLERGTEAFF

clone_size: -
j_call: TRBJ1-2
d_call: -
v_call: TRBV7-9
cdr3_nt: TGTGCCAGCAGCTCCGTTGGGGGCCATGCCAGAGTTTTTAACTATGGCTACACCTTC
cdr3_aa: CASSSVGGHARVFNYGYTF

clone_size: -
j_call: TRBJ1-6
d_call: TRBD1
v_call: TRBV11-2
cdr3_nt: TGTGCCAGCAGCCCACGCAGGGGGGTCAATTCACCCCTCCACTTT
cdr3_aa: CASSPRRGVNSPLHF

clone_size: -
j_call: TRBJ1-1
d_call: TRBD1
v_call: TRBV6-5
cdr3_nt: TGTGCCAGCAGATACTCAGGGGGCCTGAACACTGAAGCTTTCTTT
cdr3_aa: CASRYSGGLNTEAFF

clone_size: -
j_call: TRBJ2-7
d_call: TRBD2
v_call: TRBV10-3
cdr3_nt: TGTGCCACAAGGGGCGGACTAGCGGGAGAAGGCGGATACGAGCAGTACTTC
cdr3_aa: CATRGGLAGEGGYEQYF

clone_size: -
j_call: TRBJ1-2
d_call: -
v_call: TRBV5-4
cdr3_nt: TGTGCCAGCACCTTGACAGGAACCAGTTATGGCTACACCTTC
cdr3_aa: CASTLTGTSYGYTF

clone_size: -
j_call: TRBJ2-5
d_call: -
v_call: TRBV3-1/TRBV3-2
cdr3_nt: TGTGCCAGCAGCCCAGGGGCAATAGAGCAAGAGACCCAGTACTTC
cdr3_aa: CASSPGAIEQETQYF

clone_size: once
j_call: TRBJ2-7
d_call: -
v_call: TRBV12-1
cdr3_nt: TGTGCCAGCAGCTTGCTCCTACTAGCGGGAAAGTCCTACGAGCAGTACTTC
cdr3_aa: CASSLLLLAGKSYEQYF

clone_size: -
j_call: TRBJ2-7
d_call: -
v_call: TRBV13
cdr3_nt: TGTGCCAGCAGCCATGACAGCACCTACGAGCAGTACTTC
cdr3_aa: CASSHDSTYEQYF

clone_size: -
j_call: TRBJ1-6
d_call: TRBD1
v_call: TRBV5-6
cdr3_nt: TGTGCCAGCAGCTTCCGGGGGGACAGGTCACCCCTCCACTTT
cdr3_aa: CASSFRGDRSPLHF

clone_size: -
j_call: TRBJ1-1
d_call: -
v_call: TRBV27
cdr3_nt: TGTGCCAGCAGTTTATCGAAGGGGATCAACACTGAAGCTTTCTTT
cdr3_aa: CASSLSKGINTEAFF

clone_size: -
j_call: TRBJ1-5
d_call: -
v_call: TRBV6-1
cdr3_nt: TGTGCCAGCAGTGAAGGGCAGGCCAATCAGCCCCAGCATTTT
cdr3_aa: CASSEGQANQPQHF

clone_size: -
j_call: TRBJ1-1
d_call: -
v_call: TRBV10-3
cdr3_nt: TGTGCCATCAGTGAGAAGACAGCGATGAACACTGAAGCTTTCTTT
cdr3_aa: CAISEKTAMNTEAFF

clone_size: once
j_call: TRBJ2-1
d_call: TRBD2
v_call: TRBV9
cdr3_nt: TGTGCCAGCAGCGATAGCGGGGCAGCCTACAATGAGCAGTTCTTC
cdr3_aa: CASSDSGAAYNEQFF

clone_size: -
j_call: TRBJ1-1
d_call: TRBD1
v_call: TRBV7-2
cdr3_nt: TGTGCCAGCAGCCAACACCAGGGGGCCACTGAAGCTTTCTTT
cdr3_aa: CASSQHQGATEAFF

clone_size: -
j_call: TRBJ2-7
d_call: TRBD1
v_call: TRBV18
cdr3_nt: TGTGCCAGCTCATCCCAACGACAGGGCTCCGAGCAGTACTTC
cdr3_aa: CASSSQRQGSEQYF

clone_size: -
j_call: TRBJ2-5
d_call: -
v_call: TRBV27
cdr3_nt: TGTGCCAGCAGTTCCCTCCATGATTGGCCGGAGACCCAGTACTTC
cdr3_aa: CASSSLHDWPETQYF

clone_size: -
j_call: TRBJ1-2
d_call: -
v_call: TRBV5-1
cdr3_nt: TGCGCCAGCAGCCCCCTACAGGGCCCACAGCTCTATGGCTACACCTTC
cdr3_aa: CASSPLQGPQLYGYTF

clone_size: -
j_call: TRBJ2-3
d_call: -
v_call: TRBV11-2
cdr3_nt: TGTGCCAGCAGCTTCGACTACGCACGGACTAGCACAGATACGCAGTATTTT
cdr3_aa: CASSFDYARTSTDTQYF

clone_size: -
j_call: TRBJ1-5
d_call: -
v_call: TRBV6-5
cdr3_nt: TGTGCCAGCGCCCCTCACGGTCTGAGCAATCAGCCCCAGCATTTT
cdr3_aa: CASAPHGLSNQPQHF

clone_size: -
j_call: TRBJ1-5
d_call: -
v_call: TRBV7-9
cdr3_nt: TGTGCCAGTCAGGGGCATCCTAATCAGCCCCAGCATTTT
cdr3_aa: CASQGHPNQPQHF

clone_size: -
j_call: TRBJ1-1
d_call: -
v_call: TRBV5-4
cdr3_nt: TGTGCCAGCAGCGCCGCCGGTGAAGCTTTCTTT
cdr3_aa: CASSAAGEAFF

clone_size: -
j_call: TRBJ1-1
d_call: TRBD1
v_call: TRBV6-5
cdr3_nt: TGTGCCAGCAGTTACGGGACAGGGGCAACTTTCTTT
cdr3_aa: CASSYGTGATFF

clone_size: -
j_call: TRBJ1-1
d_call: -
v_call: TRBV18
cdr3_nt: TGTGCCAGCTCACCAGGGAGAGAGGAGAACACTGAAGCTTTCTTT
cdr3_aa: CASSPGREENTEAFF

clone_size: -
j_call: TRBJ2-4
d_call: -
v_call: TRBV7-8
cdr3_nt: TGTGCCAGCAGCTTAGTGGGAGGAATAGCCAAAAACATTCAGTACTTC
cdr3_aa: CASSLVGGIAKNIQYF

clone_size: -
j_call: TRBJ1-4
d_call: TRBD1
v_call: TRBV5-1
cdr3_nt: TGCGCCAGTCACACCGAGCCGGACACAGGGGATTACGAAAAACTGTTTTTT
cdr3_aa: CASHTEPDTGDYEKLFF

clone_size: -
j_call: TRBJ1-4
d_call: -
v_call: TRBV12-3/TRBV12-4
cdr3_nt: TGTGCCAGCAGTGGCGGTGAAAAACTGTTTTTT
cdr3_aa: CASSGGEKLFF

clone_size: -
j_call: TRBJ1-2
d_call: TRBD1
v_call: TRBV29-1
cdr3_nt: TGCAGCGTTGAAGATCCGCGGGACAGGAACTATGGCTACACCTTC
cdr3_aa: CSVEDPRDRNYGYTF

clone_size: -
j_call: TRBJ1-6
d_call: -
v_call: TRBV7-8
cdr3_nt: TGTGCCAGCAGCTTCGAACGGTATAATTCACCCCTCCACTTT
cdr3_aa: CASSFERYNSPLHF

clone_size: -
j_call: TRBJ2-4
d_call: -
v_call: TRBV20-1
cdr3_nt: TGCAGTGCTAGTACCGGGGGTCCCCAAAACATTCAGTACTTC
cdr3_aa: CSASTGGPQNIQYF

clone_size: -
j_call: TRBJ1-2
d_call: TRBD1
v_call: TRBV19
cdr3_nt: TGTGCCAGGACAGGGGATGGCTACACCTTC
cdr3_aa: CARTGDGYTF

clone_size: -
j_call: TRBJ1-5
d_call: -
v_call: TRBV3-1/TRBV3-2
cdr3_nt: TGTGCCAGCAGCCAAGGACACCATTATAGCAATCAGCCCCAGCATTTT
cdr3_aa: CASSQGHHYSNQPQHF

clone_size: once
j_call: TRBJ2-7
d_call: -
v_call: TRBV21-1
cdr3_nt: TGTGCCAGCAGCAAAGGCGGGGGCCCAAGTTATCCCCAGGGGAACGAGCAGTACTTC
cdr3_aa: CASSKGGGPSYPQGNEQYF

clone_size: -
j_call: TRBJ1-2
d_call: TRBD1
v_call: TRBV15
cdr3_nt: TGTGCCACCAGCAGAGTAGGACAGGGGCTTAACTATGGCTACACCTTC
cdr3_aa: CATSRVGQGLNYGYTF